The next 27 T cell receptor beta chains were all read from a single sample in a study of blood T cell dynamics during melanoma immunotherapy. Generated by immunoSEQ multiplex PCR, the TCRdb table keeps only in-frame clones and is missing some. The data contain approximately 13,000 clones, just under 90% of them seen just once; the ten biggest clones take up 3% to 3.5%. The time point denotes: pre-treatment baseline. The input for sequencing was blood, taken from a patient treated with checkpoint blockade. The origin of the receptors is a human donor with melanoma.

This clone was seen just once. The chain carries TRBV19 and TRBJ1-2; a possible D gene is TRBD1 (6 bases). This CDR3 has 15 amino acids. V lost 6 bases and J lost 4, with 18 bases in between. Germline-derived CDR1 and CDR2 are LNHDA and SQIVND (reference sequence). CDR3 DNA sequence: TGTGCCAGTAGGAAGACAGGTCGGCAGGGCTATGGCTACACCTTC. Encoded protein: CASRKTGRQGYGYTF. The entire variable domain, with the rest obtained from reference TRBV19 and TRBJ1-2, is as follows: DGGITQSPKYLFRKEGQNVTLSCEQNLNHDAMYWYRQDPGQGLRLIYYSQIVNDFQKGDIAEGYSVSREKKESFPLTVTSAQKNPTAFYLCASRKTGRQGYGYTFGSGTRLTVV.

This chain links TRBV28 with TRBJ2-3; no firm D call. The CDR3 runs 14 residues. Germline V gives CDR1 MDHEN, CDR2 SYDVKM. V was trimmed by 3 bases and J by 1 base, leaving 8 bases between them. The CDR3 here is CASSFLSGTDTQYF. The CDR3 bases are TGTGCCAGCAGTTTCCTAAGCGGCACAGATACGCAGTATTTT.

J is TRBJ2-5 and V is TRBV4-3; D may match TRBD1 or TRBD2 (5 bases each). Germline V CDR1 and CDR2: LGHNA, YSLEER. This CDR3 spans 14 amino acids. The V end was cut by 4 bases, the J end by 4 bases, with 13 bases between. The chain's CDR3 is CASSRRDRRETQYF. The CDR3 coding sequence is TGCGCCAGCAGCCGCAGGGACCGGCGAGAGACCCAGTACTTC.

The CDR3 sequence: CASSPQLTGELFF. The CDR3 DNA reads as TGCGCCAGCAGCCCCCAGCTCACCGGGGAGCTGTTTTTT. V and J are TRBV5-1 and TRBJ2-2; the D is unclear. Germline CDR1 reads SGHRS; CDR2 reads YFSETQ. This CDR3 comprises 13 residues. V was clipped by 4 bases and J by 4 bases, with 8 bases between them.

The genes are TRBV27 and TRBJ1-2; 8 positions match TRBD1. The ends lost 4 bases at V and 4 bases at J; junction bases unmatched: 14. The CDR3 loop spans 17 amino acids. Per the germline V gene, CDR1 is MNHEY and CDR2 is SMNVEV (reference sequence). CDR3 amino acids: CASSSQFSDRVSYGYTF. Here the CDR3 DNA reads TGTGCCAGCAGTTCCCAATTTTCGGACAGGGTATCCTATGGCTACACCTTC.

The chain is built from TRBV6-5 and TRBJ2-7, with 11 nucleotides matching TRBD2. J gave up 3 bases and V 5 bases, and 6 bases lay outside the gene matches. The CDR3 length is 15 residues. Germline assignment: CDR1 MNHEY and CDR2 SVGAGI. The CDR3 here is CASSRLAGKYYEQYF. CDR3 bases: TGTGCCAGCAGTAGACTAGCGGGAAAATACTACGAGCAGTACTTC.

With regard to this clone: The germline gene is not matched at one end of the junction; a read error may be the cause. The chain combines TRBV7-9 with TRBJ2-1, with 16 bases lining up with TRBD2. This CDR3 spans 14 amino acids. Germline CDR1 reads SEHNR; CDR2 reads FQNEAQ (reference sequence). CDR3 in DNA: TGTGCCAGCAGCCTCGGGACTAGCGGGAGGGCCTCACTCTTC. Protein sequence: CASSLGTSGRASLF.

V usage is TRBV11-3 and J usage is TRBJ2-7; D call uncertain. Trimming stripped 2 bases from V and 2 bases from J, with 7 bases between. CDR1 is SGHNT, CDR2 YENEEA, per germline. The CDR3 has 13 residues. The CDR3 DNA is TGTGCCAGCAGCTTATACGCGACCTACGAGCAGTACTTC. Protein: CASSLYATYEQYF.

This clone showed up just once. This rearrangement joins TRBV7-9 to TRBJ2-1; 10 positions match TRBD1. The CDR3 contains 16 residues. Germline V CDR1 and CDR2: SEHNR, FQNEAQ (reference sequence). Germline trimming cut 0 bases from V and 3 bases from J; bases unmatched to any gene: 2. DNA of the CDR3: TGTGCCAGCAGCTTAGCTGGGACAGGGGTCTACAATGAGCAGTTCTTC. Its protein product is CASSLAGTGVYNEQFF.

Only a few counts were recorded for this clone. For the CDR3, the DNA is TGTGCCAGCAGTCGAGGGTCAGAGACCCAGTACTTC. It translates to CASSRGSETQYF. This chain joins TRBV2 and TRBJ2-5; possibly TRBD2 for D (5 bases). Germline lookup yields CDR1 SNHLY and CDR2 FYNNEI. Trimming cost V 5 bases and J 4 bases, with 8 bases left between them. The CDR3 loop spans 12 amino acids.

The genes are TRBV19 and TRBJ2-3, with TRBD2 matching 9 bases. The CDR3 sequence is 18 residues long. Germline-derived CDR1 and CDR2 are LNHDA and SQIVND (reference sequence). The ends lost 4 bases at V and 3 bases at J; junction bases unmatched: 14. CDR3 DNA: TGTGCCAGTAGTAAGGGCCTCGCGGTCAGCGGGAGGACAGATACGCAGTATTTT. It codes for CASSKGLAVSGRTDTQYF.

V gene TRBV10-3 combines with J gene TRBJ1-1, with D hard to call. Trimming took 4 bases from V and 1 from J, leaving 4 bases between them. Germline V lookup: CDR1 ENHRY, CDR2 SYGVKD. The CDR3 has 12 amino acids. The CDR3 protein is CAISGPNTEAFF. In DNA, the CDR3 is TGTGCCATCAGTGGACCGAACACTGAAGCTTTCTTT.

CDR3 region: CASSLRGSYEQYF. The CDR3, as DNA: TGCGCCAGCAGCTTGCGGGGCAGCTACGAGCAGTACTTC. The V gene is TRBV5-1, the J gene TRBJ2-7; D is tentatively TRBD1 or TRBD2 (5 bases each). The CDR3 consists of 13 residues. Germline V gives CDR1 SGHRS, CDR2 YFSETQ. V lost 1 base and J lost 3, with 8 bases in between.

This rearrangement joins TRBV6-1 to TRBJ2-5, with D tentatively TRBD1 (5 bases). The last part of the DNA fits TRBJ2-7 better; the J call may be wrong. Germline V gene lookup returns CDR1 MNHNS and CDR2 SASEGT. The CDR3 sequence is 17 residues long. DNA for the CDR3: TGTGCCAGCAGTGAGGGATTAGTCGGTCAGGGCACCTACGAGCAGTACTTC. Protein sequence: CASSEGLVGQGTYEQYF.

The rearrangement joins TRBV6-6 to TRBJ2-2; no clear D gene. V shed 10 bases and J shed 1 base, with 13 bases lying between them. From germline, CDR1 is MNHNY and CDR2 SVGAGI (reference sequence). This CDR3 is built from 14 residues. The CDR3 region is CATKGRRNTGELFF. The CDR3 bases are TGTGCCACTAAAGGTCGGAGGAACACCGGGGAGCTGTTTTTT.

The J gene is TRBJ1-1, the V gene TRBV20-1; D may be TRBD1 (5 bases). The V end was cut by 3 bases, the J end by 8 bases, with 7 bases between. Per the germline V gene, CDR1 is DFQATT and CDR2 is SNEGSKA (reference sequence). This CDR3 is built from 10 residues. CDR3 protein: CSASWGEAFF. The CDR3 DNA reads TGCAGTGCTAGTTGGGGGGAAGCTTTCTTT.

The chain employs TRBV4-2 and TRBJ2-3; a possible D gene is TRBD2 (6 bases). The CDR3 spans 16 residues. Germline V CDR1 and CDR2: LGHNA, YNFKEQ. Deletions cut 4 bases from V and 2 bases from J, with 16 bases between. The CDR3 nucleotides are TGTGCCAGCAGCCGATCAGCAGGGACTTCCACAGATACGCAGTATTTT. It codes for CASSRSAGTSTDTQYF.

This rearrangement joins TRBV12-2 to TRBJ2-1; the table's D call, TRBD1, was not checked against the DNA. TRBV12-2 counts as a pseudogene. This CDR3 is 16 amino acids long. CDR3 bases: TGTGCAAGTCGCTTAGCGGTGAGCAGGCTCTACAATGAGCAGTTCTTC. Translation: CASRLAVSRLYNEQFF.

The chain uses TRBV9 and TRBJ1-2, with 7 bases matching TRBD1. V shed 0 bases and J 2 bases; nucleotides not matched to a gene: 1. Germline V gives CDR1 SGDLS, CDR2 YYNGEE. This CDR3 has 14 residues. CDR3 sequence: CASSVEQGNYGYTF. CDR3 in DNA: TGTGCCAGCAGCGTAGAACAGGGGAACTATGGCTACACCTTC.

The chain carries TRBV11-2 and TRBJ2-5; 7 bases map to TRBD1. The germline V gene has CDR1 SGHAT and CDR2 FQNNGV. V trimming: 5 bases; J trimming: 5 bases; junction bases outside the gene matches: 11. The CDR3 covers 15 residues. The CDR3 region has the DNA TGTGCCAGCAGCGCTACCCAGGGGGAAGGGGAGACCCAGTACTTC. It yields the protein CASSATQGEGETQYF.

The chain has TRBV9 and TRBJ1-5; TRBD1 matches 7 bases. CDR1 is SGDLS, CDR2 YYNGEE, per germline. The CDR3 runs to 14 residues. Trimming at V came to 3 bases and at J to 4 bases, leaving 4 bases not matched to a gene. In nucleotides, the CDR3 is TGTGCCAGCAGCGGGACAGGTTATAATCAGCCCCAGCATTTT. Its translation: CASSGTGYNQPQHF.

The CDR3 here is CASSSDRDTLNTEAFF. The CDR3 DNA follows: TGTGCCAGTAGTTCAGACCGGGACACTTTGAACACTGAAGCTTTCTTT. V is TRBV19 and J is TRBJ1-1, with TRBD1 as a possible D gene (6 bases). The length of the CDR3 is 16 residues. Germline CDR1 LNHDA, CDR2 SQIVND (reference sequence). Trimming took off 5 bases at V and 0 bases at J, with 16 bases between the two ends.

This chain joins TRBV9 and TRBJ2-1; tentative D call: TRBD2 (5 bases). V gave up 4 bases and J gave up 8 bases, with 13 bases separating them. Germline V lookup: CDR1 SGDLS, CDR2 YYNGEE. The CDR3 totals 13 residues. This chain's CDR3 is CASSPQAGDEQFF. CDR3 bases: TGTGCCAGCAGCCCCCAGGCCGGGGATGAGCAGTTCTTC.

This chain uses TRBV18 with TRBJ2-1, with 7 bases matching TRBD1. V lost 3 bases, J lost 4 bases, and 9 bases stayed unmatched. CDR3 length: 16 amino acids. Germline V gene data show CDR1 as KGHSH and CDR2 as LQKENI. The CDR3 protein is CASSPPTGTVYNEQFF. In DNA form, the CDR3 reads TGTGCCAGCTCACCCCCGACCGGGACAGTTTACAATGAGCAGTTCTTC.

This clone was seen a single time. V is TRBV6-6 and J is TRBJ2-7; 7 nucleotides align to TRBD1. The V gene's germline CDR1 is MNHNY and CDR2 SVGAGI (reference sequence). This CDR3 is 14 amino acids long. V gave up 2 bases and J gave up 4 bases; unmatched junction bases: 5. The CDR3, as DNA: TGTGCCAGCAGTTACCTATCGACAGGGTACGAGCAGTACTTC. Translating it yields CASSYLSTGYEQYF.

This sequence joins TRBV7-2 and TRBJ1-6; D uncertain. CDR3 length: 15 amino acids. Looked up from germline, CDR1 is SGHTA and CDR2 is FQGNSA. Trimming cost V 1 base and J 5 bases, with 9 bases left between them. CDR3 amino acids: CASSLDSHNNSPLHF. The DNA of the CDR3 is TGTGCCAGCAGCTTAGATTCACATAATAATTCACCCCTCCACTTT.

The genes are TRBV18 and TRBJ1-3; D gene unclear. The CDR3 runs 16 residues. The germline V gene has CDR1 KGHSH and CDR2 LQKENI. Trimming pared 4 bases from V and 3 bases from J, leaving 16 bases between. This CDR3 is CASSLDTPRVGNTIYF. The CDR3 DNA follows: TGTGCCAGCTCACTCGACACTCCTCGGGTTGGAAACACCATATATTTT.